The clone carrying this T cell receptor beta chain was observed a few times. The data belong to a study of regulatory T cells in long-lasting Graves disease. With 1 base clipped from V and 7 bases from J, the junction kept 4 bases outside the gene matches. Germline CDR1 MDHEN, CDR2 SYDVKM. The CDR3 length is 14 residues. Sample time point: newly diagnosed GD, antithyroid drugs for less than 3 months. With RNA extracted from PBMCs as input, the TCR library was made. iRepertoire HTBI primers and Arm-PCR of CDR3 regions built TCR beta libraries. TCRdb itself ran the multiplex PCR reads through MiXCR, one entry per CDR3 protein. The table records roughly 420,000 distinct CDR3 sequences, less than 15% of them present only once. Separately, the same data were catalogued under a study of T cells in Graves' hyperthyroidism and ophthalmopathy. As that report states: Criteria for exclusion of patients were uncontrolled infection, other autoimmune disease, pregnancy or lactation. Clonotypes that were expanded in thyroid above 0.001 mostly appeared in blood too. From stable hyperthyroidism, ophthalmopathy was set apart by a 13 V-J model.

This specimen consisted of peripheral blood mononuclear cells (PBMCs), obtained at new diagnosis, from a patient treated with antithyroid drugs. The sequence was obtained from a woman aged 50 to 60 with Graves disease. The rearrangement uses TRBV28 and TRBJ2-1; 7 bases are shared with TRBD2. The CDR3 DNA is TGTGCCAGCAGTTTATCGGCCGGGGGGAATGAGCAGTTCTTC. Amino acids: CASSLSAGGNEQFF.